The 14 T cell receptor beta chains below were found in one sample sequenced in a study of OX40 agonist ivuxolimab in advanced cancers. Clones were sequenced by immunoSEQ multiplex PCR, and TCRdb holds only the in-frame ones, with some missing. The sample has 80,000 or so clones, approximately 84% seen once. The sequenced sample was CD4+ or CD8+ T cells sorted from blood, obtained in a trial of the OX40 agonist ivuxolimab. The source is an adult with an advanced solid tumor such as melanoma, head and neck, liver or kidney cancer.

The V gene is TRBV4-1, the J gene TRBJ2-3, with 11 positions matching TRBD2. This CDR3 has 17 residues. Germline V lookup: CDR1 MGHRA, CDR2 YSYEKL. V trimming: 3 bases; J trimming: 1 base; junction bases outside the gene matches: 6. CDR3 residues: CASSQGLAASGTDTQYF. The DNA for the CDR3 is TGCGCCAGCAGCCAGGGACTAGCGGCTTCAGGCACAGATACGCAGTATTTT.

The chain combines TRBV5-4 with TRBJ1-1, with D hard to call. Germline CDR1 SGHNT, CDR2 YYREEE (reference sequence). Trimming left V 2 bases short and J 0 bases short, with 2 bases between. The CDR3 consists of 12 residues. The CDR3 DNA follows: TGTGCCAGCAGCTTCATGAACACTGAAGCTTTCTTT. Protein product: CASSFMNTEAFF.

This clone was recorded only once. The CDR3 here is CASSMGGRGYEQYF. The CDR3 coding sequence is TGTGCCAGCTCTATGGGGGGGAGAGGCTACGAGCAGTACTTC. This chain links TRBV18 with TRBJ2-7; 7 nucleotides align to TRBD2. This CDR3 comprises 14 residues. Per the germline V gene, CDR1 is KGHSH and CDR2 is LQKENI. V gave up 6 bases and J gave up 3 bases; unmatched junction bases: 8.

This clone is classed as medium-sized. CDR3 bases: TGTGCCACCAGCAGAGACGGACAGGGGAGAAATTCACCCCTCCACTTT. Translated, it gives CATSRDGQGRNSPLHF. The chain carries TRBV15 and TRBJ1-6; 9 bases map to TRBD1. Germline values: CDR1 LNHNV, CDR2 YYDKDF (reference sequence). The CDR3 is made up of 16 amino acids. V shed 0 bases and J 7 bases; nucleotides not matched to a gene: 4.

This rearrangement joins TRBV5-6 to TRBJ2-2; TRBD2 agrees at 12 bases. With 1 base clipped from V and 2 bases from J, the junction kept 9 bases outside the gene matches. CDR1 is SGHDT, CDR2 YYEEEE, per germline. The CDR3 is 19 residues long. The CDR3 reads CASSLTTSGGHDNTGELFF. Here the CDR3 DNA reads TGTGCCAGCAGCTTGACGACTAGCGGGGGCCACGATAACACCGGGGAGCTGTTTTTT.

This chain joins TRBV6-1 and TRBJ1-2; D gene ambiguous. V lost 2 bases and J 6 bases, leaving 10 bases between the germline ends. This CDR3 is built from 13 residues. Germline loops: CDR1 MNHNS, CDR2 SASEGT. The CDR3 DNA reads TGTGCCAGCAGTGAATGGTGGGGTGATGGCTACACCTTC. It yields the protein CASSEWWGDGYTF.

This clone appeared a few times. The rearrangement joins TRBV9 to TRBJ2-2; either TRBD1 or TRBD2 may fit D (6 bases each). The V gene lost 3 bases and the J gene lost 4 bases, with 19 bases spanning the gap. Germline assignment: CDR1 SGDLS and CDR2 YYNGEE. This CDR3 spans 17 amino acids. The CDR3 sequence: CASSASRGRTATGELFF. The CDR3 nucleotides are TGTGCCAGCAGCGCTAGTCGGGGGCGTACGGCCACCGGGGAGCTGTTTTTT.

This chain connects TRBV6-5 to TRBJ1-2, with a possible D match to TRBD1 (6 bases). This CDR3 is 15 amino acids long. V gave up 4 bases and J gave up 4 bases, with 16 bases separating them. Germline lookup yields CDR1 MNHEY and CDR2 SVGAGI. In DNA, the CDR3 is TGTGCCAGCAGTTCGGGACAAACTTCGGGCTATGGCTACACCTTC. Protein: CASSSGQTSGYGYTF.

The V and J genes are TRBV11-2 and TRBJ2-7, with TRBD2 identical over 7 bases. This CDR3 is 14 amino acids long. Germline CDR1 is SGHAT and CDR2 is FQNNGV. Unmatched junction bases numbered 11, after V lost 5 bases and J lost 7 bases. As DNA, the CDR3 is TGTGCCAGCAGCCGGACTAGAGGGGCCGGTGAGCAGTACTTC. This translates into CASSRTRGAGEQYF.

This clone was found once. The chain carries TRBV27 and TRBJ2-7; D tentatively reads TRBD1 or TRBD2 (5 bases each). Germline V lookup: CDR1 MNHEY, CDR2 SMNVEV (reference sequence). The CDR3 contains 16 residues. The V end was cut by 5 bases, the J end by 1 base, with 18 bases between. CDR3: CASSQEVRDGSYEQYF. CDR3 DNA sequence: TGTGCCAGCAGTCAAGAAGTCCGGGACGGATCCTACGAGCAGTACTTC.

This sequence joins TRBV29-1 and TRBJ2-1; TRBD1 aligns across 8 bases. CDR1 and CDR2 from the germline V gene are SQVTM and ANQGSEA. Trimming at V came to 3 bases and at J to 12 bases, leaving 7 bases not matched to a gene. The CDR3 loop spans 12 amino acids. The CDR3 here is CSVDMGQVSQFF. CDR3 DNA: TGCAGCGTTGACATGGGACAGGTCTCGCAGTTCTTC.

This sequence joins TRBV11-2 and TRBJ1-1; TRBD1 agrees at 8 bases. This CDR3 contains 15 residues. CDR1 SGHAT and CDR2 FQNNGV come from the germline V gene. The ends lost 5 bases at V and 4 bases at J; junction bases unmatched: 9. The CDR3 reads CASSLTGQGGTEAFF. CDR3 nucleotides: TGTGCCAGCAGCCTAACAGGACAGGGAGGCACTGAAGCTTTCTTT.

The genes are TRBV7-2 and TRBJ2-7; 10 nucleotides agree with TRBD1. CDR1 and CDR2 (germline): SGHTA, FQGNSA. V lost 1 base, J lost 3 bases, and 3 bases stayed unmatched. The CDR3 runs 15 residues. The CDR3 region is CASSLEGDRGYEQYF. The CDR3 DNA reads TGTGCCAGCAGCTTAGAGGGGGACAGGGGCTACGAGCAGTACTTC.

This clone was detected a few times. The chain joins TRBV9 to TRBJ1-6; 7 nucleotides line up with TRBD1. CDR3 length: 15 amino acids. The germline V gene encodes CDR1 SGDLS and CDR2 YYNGEE. The V gene end was trimmed by 2 bases and the J gene end by 14 bases; junction bases not matched to a gene: 13. CDR3 bases: TGTGCCAGCAGCGTCGGCCCTCAAACAGGGGTAGCCCTCCACTTT. Translated: CASSVGPQTGVALHF.